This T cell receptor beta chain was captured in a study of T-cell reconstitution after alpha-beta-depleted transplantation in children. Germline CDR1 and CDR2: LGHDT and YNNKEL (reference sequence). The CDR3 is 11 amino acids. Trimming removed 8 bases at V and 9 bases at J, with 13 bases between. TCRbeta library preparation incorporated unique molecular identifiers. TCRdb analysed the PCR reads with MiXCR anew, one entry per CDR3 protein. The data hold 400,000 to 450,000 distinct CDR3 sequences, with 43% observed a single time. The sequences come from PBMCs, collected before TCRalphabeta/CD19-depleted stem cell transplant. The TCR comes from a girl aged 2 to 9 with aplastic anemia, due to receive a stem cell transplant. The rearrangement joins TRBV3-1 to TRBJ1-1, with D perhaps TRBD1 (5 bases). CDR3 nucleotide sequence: TGTGCCAGCGCCGGGGGTACTAAAGCTTTCTTT. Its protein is CASAGGTKAFF.